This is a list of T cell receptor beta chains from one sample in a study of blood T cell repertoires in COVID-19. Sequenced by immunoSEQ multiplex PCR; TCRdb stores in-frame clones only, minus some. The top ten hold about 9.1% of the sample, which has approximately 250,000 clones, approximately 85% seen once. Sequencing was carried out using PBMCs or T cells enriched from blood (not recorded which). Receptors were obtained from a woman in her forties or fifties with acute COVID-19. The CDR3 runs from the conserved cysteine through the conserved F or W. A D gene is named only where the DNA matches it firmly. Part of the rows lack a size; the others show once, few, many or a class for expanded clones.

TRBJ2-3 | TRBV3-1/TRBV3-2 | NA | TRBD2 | TGTGCCAGCAGCCCCAGCGGGGGGGAAGATACGCAGTATTTT | CASSPSGGEDTQYF
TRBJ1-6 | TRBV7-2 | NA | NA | TGTGCCAGCAGTTTAGGGAGCTCCTATAATTCACCCCTCCACTTT | CASSLGSSYNSPLHF
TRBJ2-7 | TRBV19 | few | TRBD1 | TGTGCCAGTAGGCCGACAGGGACCGCTACCTCCTACGAGCAGTACTTC | CASRPTGTATSYEQYF
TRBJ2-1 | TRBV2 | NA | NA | TGTGCCAGCATAGGGGTCTCCTACAATGAGCAGTTCTTC | CASIGVSYNEQFF
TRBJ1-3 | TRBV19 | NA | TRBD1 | TGTGCCGCCCACAAGGGGGCATTTGGAAACACCATATATTTT | CAAHKGAFGNTIYF
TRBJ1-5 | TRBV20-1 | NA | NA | TGCAGTGCTACCGGGGATCAGCCCCAGCATTTT | CSATGDQPQHF
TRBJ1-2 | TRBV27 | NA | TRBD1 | TGTGCCAGCAGTTTATCGGGGGACAGGGCCAACTATGGCTACACCTTC | CASSLSGDRANYGYTF
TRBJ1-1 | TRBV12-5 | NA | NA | TGTGCTAGTGGTTTGGGGGCAGGGAACACTGAAGCTTTCTTT | CASGLGAGNTEAFF
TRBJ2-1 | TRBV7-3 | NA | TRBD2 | TGTGCCAGCAGCCCTATTCTAGCGGGGGGACAAGTTGAGCAGTTCTTC | CASSPILAGGQVEQFF
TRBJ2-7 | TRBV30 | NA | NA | TGTGCCTGGAGTAAGGGGGTTTTTACAGGAGCCTACGAGCAGTACTTC | CAWSKGVFTGAYEQYF
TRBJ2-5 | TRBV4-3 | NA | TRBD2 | TGCGCCAGCAGCCAGGTAATAGCGGGACAAGAGACCCAGTACTTC | CASSQVIAGQETQYF
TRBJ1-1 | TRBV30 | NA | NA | TGTGCCTGGAGTGTAAACAGTAATTCGAACACTGAAGCTTTCTTT | CAWSVNSNSNTEAFF
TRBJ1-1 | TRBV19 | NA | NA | TGTGCCAGTAGTATACAGGCGGGAAGCACTGAAGCTTTCTTT | CASSIQAGSTEAFF
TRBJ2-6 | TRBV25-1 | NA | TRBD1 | TGTGCCAGCAGTGCAACAGGGGGAGGGGCCAACGTCCTGACTTTC | CASSATGGGANVLTF
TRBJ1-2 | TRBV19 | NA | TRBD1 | TGTGCCAGTAGTATAGGGACAGGGGACGTCTATGGCTACACCTTC | CASSIGTGDVYGYTF
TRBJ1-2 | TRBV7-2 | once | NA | TGTGCCAGCAGCTTAGCGGTCGAGCGGGGCTACACCTTC | CASSLAVERGYTF
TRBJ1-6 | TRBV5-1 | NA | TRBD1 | TGCGCCAGCAGCTCGACAGGGGAGGGTAATTCACCCCTCCACTTT | CASSSTGEGNSPLHF
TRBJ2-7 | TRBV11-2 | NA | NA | TGTGCCAGCAGCCAAGGGGCCCTGAGCTCCTACGAGCAGTACTTC | CASSQGALSSYEQYF
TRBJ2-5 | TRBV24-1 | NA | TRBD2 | TGTGCCACCAGTGAGACTAGCGGGGGGAAGGCGACCCAGTACTTC | CATSETSGGKATQYF
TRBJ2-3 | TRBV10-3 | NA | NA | TGTGCCATCAGTGAGAGAAAGGGGCCCTCTTCCTGGAGCACAGATACGCAGTATTTT | CAISERKGPSSWSTDTQYF
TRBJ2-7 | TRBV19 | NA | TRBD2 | TGTGCCAGTAGTTTTAAGCGGGGGGCCTCCTACGAGCAGTACTTC | CASSFKRGASYEQYF
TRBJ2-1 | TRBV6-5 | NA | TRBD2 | TGTGCCAGCAGTTACGTTCCGCGGGGGTATAATGAGCAGTTCTTC | CASSYVPRGYNEQFF
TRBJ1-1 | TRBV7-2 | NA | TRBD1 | TGTGCCAGCAGCTTATTTGGACAGGGTGAAGAAGCTTTCTTT | CASSLFGQGEEAFF
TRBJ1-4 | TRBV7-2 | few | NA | TGTGCCAGCAGCTTGTGGGCTACTAATGAAAAACTGTTTTTT | CASSLWATNEKLFF
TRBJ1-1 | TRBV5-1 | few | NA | TGCGCCAGCAGCTTGTTAGACACTGAAGCTTTCTTT | CASSLLDTEAFF
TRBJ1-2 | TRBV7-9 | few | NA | TGTGCCAGCAGCTTAGGCAGGGAGGATGGCTACACCTTC | CASSLGREDGYTF
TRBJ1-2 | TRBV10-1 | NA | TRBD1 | TGCGCCAGCAGTTACGGGGTGACAGGGGAAATTAACTATGGCTACACCTTC | CASSYGVTGEINYGYTF
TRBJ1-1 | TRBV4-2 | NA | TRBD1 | TGTGCCAGCAGCCAGGGACAGGGGCCCACTGAAGCTTTCTTT | CASSQGQGPTEAFF
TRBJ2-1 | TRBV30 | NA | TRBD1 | TGTGCCTGGACCTTAAAAAAGAGGGGGCTAGGAAATGAGCAGTTCTTC | CAWTLKKRGLGNEQFF
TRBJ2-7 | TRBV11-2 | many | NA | TGTGCCAGCAGCTTAACCTCTAGCTCGAACTACGAGCAGTACTTC | CASSLTSSSNYEQYF
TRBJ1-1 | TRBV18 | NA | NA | TGTGCCAGCTCACCTTTAGGGGCGAACACTGAAGCTTTCTTT | CASSPLGANTEAFF
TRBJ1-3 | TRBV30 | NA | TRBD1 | TGTGCCTGGAGTGTCGGGACAGTCTCTGGAAACACCATATATTTT | CAWSVGTVSGNTIYF
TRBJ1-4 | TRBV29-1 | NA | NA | TGCAGCGTTGGCGGATCAACTAATGAAAAACTGTTTTTT | CSVGGSTNEKLFF
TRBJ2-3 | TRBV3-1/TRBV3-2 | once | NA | TGTGCCAGCAGAGGCTCCGGACAGACAGATACGCAGTATTTT | CASRGSGQTDTQYF
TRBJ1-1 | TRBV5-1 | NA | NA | TGCGCCAGCAGCTACACCGTTGGGGGCGCAGAAGCTTTCTTT | CASSYTVGGAEAFF
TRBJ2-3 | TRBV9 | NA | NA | TGTGCCAGCAGCGAGGACATTTCTAGCACAGATACGCAGTATTTT | CASSEDISSTDTQYF
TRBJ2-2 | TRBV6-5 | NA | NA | TGTGCCAGCGATAGGACAGCCACCAACACCGGGGAGCTGTTTTTT | CASDRTATNTGELFF
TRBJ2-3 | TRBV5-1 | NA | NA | TGCGCCAGCCAAAACAGGGAAACAGATACGCAGTATTTT | CASQNRETDTQYF
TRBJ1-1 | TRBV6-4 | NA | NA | TGTGCCAGCTCGGATTCCCTGGGGAGGACTGAAGCTTTCTTT | CASSDSLGRTEAFF
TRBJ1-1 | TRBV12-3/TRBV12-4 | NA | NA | TGTGCCAGCAGCCATGGACAGAACACTGAAGCTTTCTTT | CASSHGQNTEAFF
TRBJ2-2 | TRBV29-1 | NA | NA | TGCAGCGTTCCCGGGGTAGCGAACACCGGGGAGCTGTTTTTT | CSVPGVANTGELFF
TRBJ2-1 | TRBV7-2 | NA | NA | TGTGCCAGCAGCTTAGCCGAGGGCTCCAATGAGCAGTTCTTC | CASSLAEGSNEQFF
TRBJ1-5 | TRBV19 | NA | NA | TGTGCCAGTAGTATAACCGGAGGCAATCAGCCCCAGCATTTT | CASSITGGNQPQHF
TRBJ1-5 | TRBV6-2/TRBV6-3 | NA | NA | TGTGCCAGCAGTTCTGGTCAGGTTAGCAATCAGCCCCAGCATTTT | CASSSGQVSNQPQHF
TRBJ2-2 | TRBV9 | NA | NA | TGTGCCAGCAGCGAGGTTGGGACACTAACGACCGGGGAGCTGTTTTTT | CASSEVGTLTTGELFF
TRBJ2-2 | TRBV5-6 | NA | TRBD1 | TGTGCCAGCAGCTGGCGGACAGGGTGGGCAGGGGAGCTGTTTTTT | CASSWRTGWAGELFF
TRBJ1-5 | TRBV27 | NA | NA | TGTGCCAGCAGTCCTATTGGGACTGAGAATCAGCCCCAGCATTTT | CASSPIGTENQPQHF
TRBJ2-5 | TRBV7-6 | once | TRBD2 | TGTGCCAGCAGCTTAGGAGTAGCGGGGGGTCCTTCGGAGACCCAGTACTTC | CASSLGVAGGPSETQYF
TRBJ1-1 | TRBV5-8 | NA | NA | TGTGCCAGCAGCTTGGCCCGGGGGTACCCATGGGCTTTCTTT | CASSLARGYPWAFF
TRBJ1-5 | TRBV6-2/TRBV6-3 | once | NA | TGTGCCAGCAGTTTCCAGACAGTGAATCAGCCCCAGCATTTT | CASSFQTVNQPQHF
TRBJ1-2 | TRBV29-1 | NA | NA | TGCAGCGGGAAACAGGGAGATGGCTACACCTTC | CSGKQGDGYTF
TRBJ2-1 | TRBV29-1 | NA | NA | TGCAGCGTTAACAGGGCCGGCAATGAGCAGTTCTTC | CSVNRAGNEQFF
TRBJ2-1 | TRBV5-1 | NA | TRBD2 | TGCGCCAGCAGCTTGGTGGCTAGCGGGGGCTACAATGAGCAGTTCTTC | CASSLVASGGYNEQFF
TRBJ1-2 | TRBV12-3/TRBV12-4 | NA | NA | TGTGCCAGCAGTTTCTGGCAGGGGCATGGCTACACCTTC | CASSFWQGHGYTF
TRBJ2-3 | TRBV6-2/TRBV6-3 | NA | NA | TGTGCCAGCAGTTACCCAATTCGGCTAGGGGACACAGATACGCAGTATTTT | CASSYPIRLGDTDTQYF
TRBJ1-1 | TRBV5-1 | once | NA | TGCGCCAGCAGCAACCCCGGGGGGCTAGGGGCCACTGAAGCTTTCTTT | CASSNPGGLGATEAFF
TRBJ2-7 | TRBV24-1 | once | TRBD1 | TGTGCCACCAGTGACCCCGGACAGGGGCACGAGCAGTACTTC | CATSDPGQGHEQYF
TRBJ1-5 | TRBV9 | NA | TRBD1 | TGTGCCAGCAGCCCGGACAGGGGGCTGGGGAGCAATCAGCCCCAGCATTTT | CASSPDRGLGSNQPQHF
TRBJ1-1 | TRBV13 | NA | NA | TGTGCCAGCAGCTTAACGGGGGTGATGAACACTGAAGCTTTCTTT | CASSLTGVMNTEAFF
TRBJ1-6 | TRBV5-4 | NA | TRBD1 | TGTGCCAGCAGCTTGGGTTTTGGCAGGGGGCCATCACCCCTCCACTTT | CASSLGFGRGPSPLHF